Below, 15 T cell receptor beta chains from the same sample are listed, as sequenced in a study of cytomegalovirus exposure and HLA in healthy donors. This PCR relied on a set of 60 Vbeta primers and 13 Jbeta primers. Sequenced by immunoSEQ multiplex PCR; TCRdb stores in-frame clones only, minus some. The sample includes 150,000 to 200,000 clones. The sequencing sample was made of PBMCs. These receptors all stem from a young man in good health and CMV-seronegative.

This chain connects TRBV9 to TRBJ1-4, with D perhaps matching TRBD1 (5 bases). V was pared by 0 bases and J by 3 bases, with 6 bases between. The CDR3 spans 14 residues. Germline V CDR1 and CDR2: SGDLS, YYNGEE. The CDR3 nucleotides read TGTGCCAGCAGCGTAGGGGGCCCTAATGAAAAACTGTTTTTT. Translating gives CASSVGGPNEKLFF.

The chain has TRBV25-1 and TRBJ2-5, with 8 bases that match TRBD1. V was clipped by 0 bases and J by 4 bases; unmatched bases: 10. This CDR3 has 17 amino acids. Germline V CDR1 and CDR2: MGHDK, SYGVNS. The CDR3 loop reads CASSEYRGQGAGETQYF. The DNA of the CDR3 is TGTGCCAGCAGTGAATATAGGGGGCAGGGGGCAGGAGAGACCCAGTACTTC.

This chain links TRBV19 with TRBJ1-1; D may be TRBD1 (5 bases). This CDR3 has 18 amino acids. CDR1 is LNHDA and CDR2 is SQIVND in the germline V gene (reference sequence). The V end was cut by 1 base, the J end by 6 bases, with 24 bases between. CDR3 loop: CASSIGVRVVARLAEAFF. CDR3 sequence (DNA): TGTGCCAGTAGTATAGGTGTCAGGGTTGTAGCCCGTCTCGCTGAAGCTTTCTTT.

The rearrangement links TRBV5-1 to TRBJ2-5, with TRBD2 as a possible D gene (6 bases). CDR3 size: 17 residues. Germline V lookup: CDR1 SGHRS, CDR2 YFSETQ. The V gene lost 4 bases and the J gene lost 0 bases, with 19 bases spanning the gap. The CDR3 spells CASSPAGEGRYQETQYF. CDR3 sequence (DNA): TGCGCCAGCAGCCCCGCCGGGGAAGGGAGGTACCAAGAGACCCAGTACTTC.

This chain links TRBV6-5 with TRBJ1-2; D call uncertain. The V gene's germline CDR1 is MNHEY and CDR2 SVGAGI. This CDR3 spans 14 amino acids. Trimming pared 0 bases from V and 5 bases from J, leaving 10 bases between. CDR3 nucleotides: TGTGCCAGCAGTTACTCAAACAGCCGATATGGCTACACCTTC. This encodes CASSYSNSRYGYTF.

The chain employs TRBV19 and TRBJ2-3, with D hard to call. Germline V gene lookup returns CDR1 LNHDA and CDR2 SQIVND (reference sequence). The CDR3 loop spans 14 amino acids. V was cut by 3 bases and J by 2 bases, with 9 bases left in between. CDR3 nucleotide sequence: TGTGCCAGTAGTATTAGTAGTAACACAGATACGCAGTATTTT. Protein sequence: CASSISSNTDTQYF.

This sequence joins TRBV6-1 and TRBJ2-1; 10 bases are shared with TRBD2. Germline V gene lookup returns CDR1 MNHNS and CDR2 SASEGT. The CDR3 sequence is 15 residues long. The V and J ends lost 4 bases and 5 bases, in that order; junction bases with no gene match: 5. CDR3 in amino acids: CASSGRTSGHNEQFF. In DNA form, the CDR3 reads TGTGCCAGCAGTGGAAGGACTAGCGGACACAATGAGCAGTTCTTC.

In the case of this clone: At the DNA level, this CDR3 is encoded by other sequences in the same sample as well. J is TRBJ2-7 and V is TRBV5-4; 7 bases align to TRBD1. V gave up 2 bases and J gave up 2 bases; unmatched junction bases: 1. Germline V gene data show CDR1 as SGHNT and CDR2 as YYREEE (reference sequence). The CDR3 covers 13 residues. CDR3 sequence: CASSLQGTYEQYF. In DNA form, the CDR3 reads TGTGCCAGCAGCTTACAGGGGACCTACGAGCAGTACTTC.

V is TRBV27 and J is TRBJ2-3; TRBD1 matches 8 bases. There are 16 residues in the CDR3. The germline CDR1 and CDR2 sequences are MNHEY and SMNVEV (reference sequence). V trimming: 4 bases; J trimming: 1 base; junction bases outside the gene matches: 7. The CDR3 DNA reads TGTGCCAGCAGTTCCTATCCGGGACAGGGCACAGATACGCAGTATTTT. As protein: CASSSYPGQGTDTQYF.

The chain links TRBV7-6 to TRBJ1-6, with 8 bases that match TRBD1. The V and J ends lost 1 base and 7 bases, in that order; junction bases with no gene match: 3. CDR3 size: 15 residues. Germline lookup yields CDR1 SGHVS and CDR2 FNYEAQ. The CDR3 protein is CASSLVTGDNSPLHF. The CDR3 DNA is TGTGCCAGCAGCTTAGTGACAGGGGACAATTCACCCCTCCACTTT.

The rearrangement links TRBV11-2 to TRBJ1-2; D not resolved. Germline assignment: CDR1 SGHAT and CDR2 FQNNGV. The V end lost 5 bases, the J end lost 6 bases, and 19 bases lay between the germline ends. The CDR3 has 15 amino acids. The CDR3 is CASSPGGRGVNGYTF. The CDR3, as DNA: TGTGCCAGCAGCCCAGGAGGCCGGGGAGTCAATGGCTACACCTTC.

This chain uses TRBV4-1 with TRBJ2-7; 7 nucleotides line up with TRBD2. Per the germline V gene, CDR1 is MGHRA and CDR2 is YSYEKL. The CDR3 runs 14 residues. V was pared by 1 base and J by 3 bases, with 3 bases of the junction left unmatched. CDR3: CASSQGPSGYEQYF. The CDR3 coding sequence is TGCGCCAGCAGCCAAGGGCCTAGCGGCTACGAGCAGTACTTC.

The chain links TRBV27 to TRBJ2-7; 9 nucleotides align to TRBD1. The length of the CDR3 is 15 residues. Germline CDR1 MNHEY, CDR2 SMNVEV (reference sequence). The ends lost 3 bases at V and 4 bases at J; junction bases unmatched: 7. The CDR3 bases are TGTGCCAGCAGTTTCGGTGGGACAGGGATATACGAGCAGTACTTC. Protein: CASSFGGTGIYEQYF.

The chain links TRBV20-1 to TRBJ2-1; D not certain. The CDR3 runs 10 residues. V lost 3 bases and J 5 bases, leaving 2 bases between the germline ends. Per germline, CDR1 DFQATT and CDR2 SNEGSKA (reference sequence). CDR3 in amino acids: CSASDNEQFF. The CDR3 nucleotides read TGCAGTGCTAGCGACAATGAGCAGTTCTTC.

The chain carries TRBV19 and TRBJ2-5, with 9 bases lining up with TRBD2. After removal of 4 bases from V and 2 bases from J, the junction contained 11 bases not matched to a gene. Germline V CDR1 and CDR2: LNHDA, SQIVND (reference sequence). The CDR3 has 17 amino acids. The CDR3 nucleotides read TGTGCCAGTAGTACTGATGAGCGGGAGGCGAAGCAAGAGACCCAGTACTTC. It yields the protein CASSTDEREAKQETQYF.